This record covers a single T cell receptor (beta chain). As yet, its antigen is unknown. The length of the CDR3 is 16 residues. Germline V gene sequence: CDR1 LNHNV, CDR2 YYDKDF (reference sequence). Trimming shortened V by 0 bases and J by 1 base, and 13 bases separated the two germline ends. These data originate in a study of blood T cells in healthy people across ages. Study-wide points: TCR beta diversity was tightly associated with the proportion of naive T cells. The unsorted PBMCs prevented any conclusive comparison of naive versus antigen-experienced cells. CMV infection status of these donors was not known.

Next came a second PCR, run for about 6 to 12 cycles, which used a sample-barcoded 5' primer along with a J-beta primer mix. Every single cDNA molecule received a tag from a template-switch adaptor with 12 random nucleotides. One entry per CDR3 protein, called by TCRdb with MiXCR from the 5' RACE reads. This sample has some 800,000 distinct CDR3 sequences, with under 55% found just once. The sequencing sample was made of blood. This TCR was sampled from a man between 60 and 75 years old in good health. The chain carries TRBV15 and TRBJ2-7, with D perhaps matching TRBD1 or TRBD2 (6 bases each). CDR3 DNA sequence: TGTGCCACCAGCAGAGATGGAACAGGGAGGTCCTACGAGCAGTACTTC. It specifies CATSRDGTGRSYEQYF.